The next 21 T cell receptor beta chains were all read from a single sample in a study of human T cells and chemical hapten exposure (dated by TCRdb to about 2021). Library preparation used RACE. The run used a NextSeq 500. The public sequencing data were trimmed at Q25 with fastp and processed into clonotypes with MiXCR by TCRdb, which kept only in-frame beta chains. Every CDR3 protein is listed once, alongside the most common genes and DNA of its rows. The sample table records 80,000 to 100,000 distinct CDR3 sequences; about 10% of these occur just once. The ten biggest clones cover about 3.1% of the sample. Explained via the paper, the time point label denotes: healthy volunteer bleed at 2 weeks. Unfractionated whole blood was collected in Tempus Blood RNA tubes, and total RNA was extracted from that blood. The sequencing sample was made of whole blood. The receptor source for this set is a female donor in good health. Some clones in this sample may be carry-over from other donors' samples.

A few counts support this clonotype. The chain couples TRBV2 to TRBJ1-2, with D perhaps TRBD1 (6 bases). The CDR3 spans 15 residues. Between the trimmed V and J ends, which lost 2 bases and 6 bases, there was a span of 16 bases. Germline V gene lookup returns CDR1 SNHLY and CDR2 FYNNEI. CDR3 in DNA: TGTGCCAGCAGTGAACCCTCACAGGGAAAGGATGGCTACACCTTC. The encoded protein is CASSEPSQGKDGYTF.

This clonotype was seen many times. The rearrangement uses TRBV29-1 and TRBJ2-3; D uncertain. The germline V gene encodes CDR1 SQVTM and CDR2 ANQGSEA. Trimming shortened V by 4 bases and J by 1 base, and 9 bases separated the two germline ends. The CDR3 runs 13 residues. The CDR3 DNA reads TGCAGCGTTGGCCCCCCCGGCACAGATACGCAGTATTTT. Translated, it gives CSVGPPGTDTQYF.

This clonotype was counted ten times or more. V is TRBV10-3 and J is TRBJ2-1; D might be TRBD1 (5 bases). The V end was cut by 10 bases, the J end by 2 bases, with 15 bases between. The germline V gene has CDR1 ENHRY and CDR2 SYGVKD. The CDR3 loop spans 14 amino acids. The DNA of the CDR3 is TGTGCCACCAAAACAGGTTTTACCTACAATGAGCAGTTCTTC. Protein product: CATKTGFTYNEQFF.

This clonotype was seen many times. The chain employs TRBV29-1 and TRBJ1-5; 9 bases match TRBD1. This CDR3 region has 13 residues. Trimming removed 4 bases from V and 6 bases from J; junction bases left unmatched: 4. The germline V gene has CDR1 SQVTM and CDR2 ANQGSEA. This chain's CDR3 is CSVGTGDGQPQHF. Written as DNA, the CDR3 is TGCAGCGTTGGGACAGGGGATGGTCAGCCCCAGCATTTT.

The chain has TRBV6-2 or TRBV6-3 and TRBJ1-5, with D unclear. The CDR3 has 13 residues. V gave up 2 bases and J gave up 5 bases, with 7 bases separating them. The germline V gene encodes CDR1 MNHEY and CDR2 SVGEGT. The CDR3, as DNA: TGTGCCAGCAGTTACGGGAACCATCAGCCCCAGCATTTT. Encoded protein: CASSYGNHQPQHF.

The chain couples TRBV27 to TRBJ2-6; D ambiguous. The V gene's germline CDR1 is MNHEY and CDR2 SMNVEV (reference sequence). The V end was cut by 8 bases, the J end by 0 bases, with 5 bases between. This CDR3 is built from 13 residues. CDR3 nucleotide sequence: TGTGCCAGCCAGAACTCTGGGGCCAACGTCCTGACTTTC. Translated, it gives CASQNSGANVLTF.

V gene TRBV5-1 combines with J gene TRBJ2-7; a possible D gene is TRBD1 (5 bases). Germline CDR1 reads SGHRS; CDR2 reads YFSETQ. V shed 0 bases and J shed 5 bases, with 9 bases lying between them. The CDR3 loop spans 13 amino acids. The CDR3 bases are TGCGCCAGCAGCTTGGGGCTCAGGGACGAGCAGTACTTC. This gives the protein CASSLGLRDEQYF.

This clonotype was seen only a few times. The V call is TRBV27, the J call TRBJ1-2; D possibly corresponds to TRBD1 (5 bases). The CDR3 extends over 15 amino acids. Per germline, CDR1 MNHEY and CDR2 SMNVEV (reference sequence). V lost 9 bases to trimming and J lost 4 bases, with 21 bases between them. CDR3 bases: TGTGCCAGTTCTCGCTCGGGGCGCGAGATCTATGGCTACACCTTC. Translated: CASSRSGREIYGYTF.

This clonotype has only a few counts. V is TRBV29-1 and J is TRBJ1-5, with 8 bases that match TRBD1. Unmatched junction bases numbered 5, after V lost 6 bases and J lost 4 bases. CDR3 size: 13 residues. Germline-derived CDR1 and CDR2 are SQVTM and ANQGSEA. CDR3 DNA sequence: TGCAGCGTGGCGGGACAGGCTAATCAGCCCCAGCATTTT. The encoded protein is CSVAGQANQPQHF.

The sample holds many counts of this clonotype. The chain employs TRBV27 and TRBJ1-5; D gene unclear. Germline V gene data show CDR1 as MNHEY and CDR2 as SMNVEV (reference sequence). CDR3 length equals 15 residues. Trimming took off 1 base at V and 2 bases at J, with 9 bases between the two ends. CDR3 coding DNA: TGTGCCAGCAGTTTATTCGCGATGGGCAATCAGCCCCAGCATTTT. This codes for CASSLFAMGNQPQHF.

The CDR3 DNA sequence: TGTGCCAGCAGTTATAGTGGGAGCTACAATGAGCAGTTCTTC. Its protein is CASSYSGSYNEQFF. The V call is TRBV6-2 or TRBV6-3, the J call TRBJ2-1; perhaps TRBD2 as D (5 bases). The CDR3 consists of 14 residues. CDR1 and CDR2 (germline): MNHEY, SVGEGT. With 3 bases removed from V and 3 bases from J, the gap between germline ends came to 9 bases.

Here the CDR3 reads CASSPILDTEAFF. CDR3 in DNA: TGCGCCAGCAGCCCGATTTTGGACACTGAAGCTTTCTTT. V gene TRBV5-1 combines with J gene TRBJ1-1; D gene ambiguous. The V end was cut by 4 bases, the J end by 3 bases, with 10 bases between. The germline CDR1 and CDR2 sequences are SGHRS and YFSETQ. The CDR3 has 13 amino acids.

The chain combines TRBV20-1 with TRBJ1-5; the match to TRBD1 covers 8 bases. The trim removed 5 bases at V and 4 bases at J, leaving 10 bases unmatched. This CDR3 spans 15 amino acids. Germline CDR1 and CDR2: DFQATT and SNEGSKA (reference sequence). CDR3 loop: CSAGGTGAPNQPQHF. The CDR3 DNA is TGCAGTGCTGGCGGGACAGGCGCCCCTAATCAGCCCCAGCATTTT.

This chain links TRBV30 with TRBJ1-1; 8 bases are shared with TRBD1. The CDR3 is made up of 17 amino acids. Unmatched junction bases numbered 17, after V lost 3 bases and J lost 5 bases. Germline-derived CDR1 and CDR2 are GTSNPN and SVGIG (reference sequence). CDR3 nucleotides: TGTGCCTGGAGGACACGACGCCTGACAGGGGAATGGACTGAAGCTTTCTTT. This sequence encodes CAWRTRRLTGEWTEAFF.

This clonotype was recorded a few times. The chain couples TRBV14 to TRBJ2-3, with 12 bases fitting TRBD1. Germline V gene lookup returns CDR1 SGHDN and CDR2 FVKESK. V shed 4 bases, J shed 6 bases, and the junction held 11 bases outside the gene matches. There are 17 residues in the CDR3. The CDR3 sequence is CASSLRSPGQGADTQYF. The CDR3 DNA is TGTGCCAGCAGCCTCCGAAGCCCGGGACAGGGGGCTGATACGCAGTATTTT.

This clonotype was detected only a few times. In nucleotides, the CDR3 is TGTGCCAGCGGGGTGAGTCCCGGGGACGAAAAACTGTTTTTT. This sequence encodes CASGVSPGDEKLFF. The gene calls are TRBV12-3 or TRBV12-4 and TRBJ1-4; D is possibly TRBD1 (5 bases). The CDR3 loop spans 14 amino acids. V dropped 8 bases and J dropped 8 bases, with 18 bases sitting between them.

This clonotype was picked up many times. The CDR3 region has the DNA TGTGCCAGCAGTTATTACCGGGACTGGAAATACAATGAGCAGTTCTTC. Protein: CASSYYRDWKYNEQFF. The chain uses TRBV7-9 and TRBJ2-1, with D maybe TRBD2 (6 bases). The germline gives CDR1 SEHNR, CDR2 FQNEAQ (reference sequence). V was trimmed by 6 bases and J by 4 bases, leaving 19 bases between them. This CDR3 is 16 amino acids long. Full variable domain (rest looked up from reference TRBV7-9 and TRBJ2-1): DTGVSQNPRHKITKRGQNVTFRCDPISEHNRLYWYRQTLGQGPEFLTYFQNEAQLEKSRLLSDRFSAERPKGSFSTLEIQRTEQGDSAMYLCASSYYRDWKYNEQFFGPGTRLTVL.

V is TRBV11-2 and J is TRBJ2-5, with D possibly TRBD2 on 5 matching bases. The ends were cut back, 3 bases at V and 5 bases at J, with 16 bases in the middle. Germline V gene lookup returns CDR1 SGHAT and CDR2 FQNNGV. CDR3 length: 15 amino acids. CDR3 loop: CASSFDTNRGETQYF. The CDR3 bases are TGTGCCAGCAGCTTCGACACTAATCGAGGGGAGACCCAGTACTTC.

A few counts support this clonotype. The gene calls are TRBV9 and TRBJ1-4; the D gene is possibly TRBD1 (6 bases). Looked up from germline, CDR1 is SGDLS and CDR2 is YYNGEE. The CDR3 is made up of 15 amino acids. The V and J ends lost 4 bases and 0 bases respectively, with 10 bases between them. CDR3 sequence reads: CASSFGQTTNEKLFF. In DNA, the CDR3 is TGTGCCAGCAGCTTCGGACAGACAACTAATGAAAAACTGTTTTTT. Using reference TRBV9 and TRBJ1-4 for the parts outside the CDR3, the full variable domain is DSGVTQTPKHLITATGQRVTLRCSPRSGDLSVYWYQQSLDQGLQFLIQYYNGEERAKGNILERFSAQQFPDLHSELNLSSLELGDSALYFCASSFGQTTNEKLFFGSGTQLSVL.

This chain joins TRBV12-3 or TRBV12-4 and TRBJ1-4; no firm D call. CDR3 size: 16 residues. The ends were cut back, 3 bases at V and 3 bases at J, with 14 bases in the middle. CDR3 sequence (DNA): TGTGCCAGCAGTTTTAGGGCGTCAATGGCTAATGAAAAACTGTTTTTT. Encoded protein: CASSFRASMANEKLFF.

This clonotype was recorded many times. The rearrangement links TRBV24-1 to TRBJ2-5, with D maybe TRBD1 (6 bases). Trimming removed 1 base at V and 1 base at J, with 9 bases between. Germline V CDR1 and CDR2: KGHDR, SFDVKD. The CDR3 has 15 amino acids. CDR3 loop: CATSDFRDTQETQYF. As DNA, the CDR3 is TGTGCCACCAGTGATTTCCGGGACACCCAAGAGACCCAGTACTTC.